A single sample is the source of the 9 T cell receptor beta chains below, sequenced in a study of blood T cells in healthy people across ages. Primed by a sample-barcoded 5' primer and a J-beta primer mix, a second PCR proceeded for roughly 6 to 12 cycles. TCRdb processed the 5' RACE reads anew with MiXCR; each CDR3 protein has one entry. Of some 760,000 distinct CDR3 sequences detected, roughly 25% appear once; the ten largest clones hold 9.4%. The sample was also linked to a second study, of T cells of mothers and their children.

Sequenced input: blood. All receptors derive from a boy aged 5 to 17 in good health.

This clonotype was counted a few times. The chain couples TRBV18 to TRBJ2-5; D gene ambiguous. The CDR3 sequence is 16 residues long. Germline V gives CDR1 KGHSH, CDR2 LQKENI. V was trimmed by 2 bases and J by 4 bases, leaving 17 bases between them. This chain's CDR3 is CASSPRVRSSTETQYF. DNA for the CDR3: TGTGCCAGCTCACCAAGGGTCCGCTCGAGCACAGAGACCCAGTACTTC.

The chain carries TRBV28 and TRBJ1-2, with 10 positions matching TRBD1. The CDR3 runs to 14 residues. Germline V CDR1 and CDR2: MDHEN, SYDVKM. V gave up 6 bases and J gave up 8 bases; unmatched junction bases: 9. The CDR3: CASSPGTGVRGYTF. CDR3 nucleotides: TGTGCCAGCAGCCCCGGGACAGGGGTTCGCGGCTACACCTTC.

The chain has TRBV6-1 and TRBJ1-2, with a possible D match to TRBD1 (6 bases). Trimming removed 3 bases at V and 4 bases at J, with 12 bases between. CDR3 length equals 14 residues. Germline V CDR1 and CDR2: MNHNS, SASEGT. In nucleotides, the CDR3 is TGTGCCAGCAGTGAGGAGTGGACAGCCTATGGCTACACCTTC. It specifies CASSEEWTAYGYTF.

The gene calls are TRBV29-1 and TRBJ2-1, with TRBD2 matching 7 bases. This CDR3 contains 13 residues. Germline V CDR1 and CDR2: SQVTM, ANQGSEA. The trim removed 4 bases at V and 5 bases at J, leaving 5 bases unmatched. CDR3 protein: CSVGRGTNNEQFF. The CDR3 bases are TGCAGCGTTGGACGGGGGACTAACAATGAGCAGTTCTTC.

V and J are TRBV5-1 and TRBJ1-2; weak D call: TRBD1 (5 bases). The CDR3 is 15 amino acids. Germline V gene sequence: CDR1 SGHRS, CDR2 YFSETQ. The ends were cut back, 0 bases at V and 4 bases at J, with 13 bases in the middle. CDR3 sequence (DNA): TGCGCCAGCAGCTTGGATTCCGGGACGCCCTATGGCTACACCTTC. It yields the protein CASSLDSGTPYGYTF.

The sample holds a few counts of this clonotype. The V and J genes are TRBV7-9 and TRBJ2-7; the D gene is possibly TRBD2 (5 bases). CDR3 length: 14 amino acids. Germline CDR1 is SEHNR and CDR2 is FQNEAQ (reference sequence). The V end was cut by 4 bases, the J end by 3 bases, with 13 bases between. CDR3 protein: CASSSGTAGYEQYF. The CDR3 DNA reads TGTGCCAGCAGCTCAGGCACGGCGGGCTACGAGCAGTACTTC.

The J gene is TRBJ1-1, the V gene TRBV5-1; no clear D. Germline V gene lookup returns CDR1 SGHRS and CDR2 YFSETQ. Trimming removed 4 bases from V and 1 base from J, with 8 bases in between. There are 13 residues in the CDR3. For the CDR3, the DNA is TGCGCCAGCAGCGGAGGCCCGAACACTGAAGCTTTCTTT. It is translated as CASSGGPNTEAFF.

This clonotype was recorded a few times. The rearrangement links TRBV6-5 to TRBJ1-1, with TRBD1 identical over 7 bases. The CDR3 length is 14 residues. The ends lost 10 bases at V and 6 bases at J; junction bases unmatched: 14. CDR1 and CDR2 from the germline V gene are MNHEY and SVGAGI. Written as DNA, the CDR3 is TGTGCCATTAAGGAGGCAGGGGGAGTGGCTGAAGCTTTCTTT. Amino acid sequence: CAIKEAGGVAEAFF.

This clonotype was counted ten times or more. The chain uses TRBV3-1 and TRBJ2-7; D may be TRBD1 (5 bases). Germline CDR1 is LGHDT and CDR2 is YNNKEL (reference sequence). This CDR3 comprises 14 residues. Trimming removed 2 bases from V and 2 bases from J, with 10 bases in between. The CDR3, as DNA: TGTGCCAGCAGCCAATACGCAGGGACCTACGAGCAGTACTTC. Translation: CASSQYAGTYEQYF.